This passage covers 9 T cell receptor beta chains from one sample sequenced in a study of T cells after yellow fever vaccination. MiXCR, applied by TCRdb to the 5' RACE reads, yields one record per CDR3 protein. Of nearly 70,000 distinct CDR3 sequences in the sample, less than 8.5% were seen once. This material consisted of CD8+ T cells sorted from PBMCs, taken roughly 47 days after the first yellow fever vaccination. These receptors all stem from a man between 18 and 29 years old who received the YFV17D yellow fever vaccine.

This clonotype turned up a few times. This rearrangement joins TRBV27 to TRBJ1-4; D ambiguous. Trimming removed 3 bases at V and 2 bases at J, with 7 bases between. Germline V gives CDR1 MNHEY, CDR2 SMNVEV (reference sequence). This CDR3 is built from 14 residues. The CDR3 protein is CASSFLGTNEKLFF. Written as DNA, the CDR3 is TGTGCCAGCAGTTTTTTGGGGACTAATGAAAAACTGTTTTTT.

The chain links TRBV29-1 to TRBJ2-7; no clear D gene. From germline, CDR1 is SQVTM and CDR2 ANQGSEA. Trimming stripped 0 bases from V and 7 bases from J, with 10 bases between. CDR3 size: 12 residues. The CDR3 loop is CSVEDGREEQYF. The CDR3 DNA is TGCAGCGTTGAAGACGGCAGAGAGGAGCAGTACTTC.

This clonotype was seen a handful of times. V is TRBV7-6 and J is TRBJ1-2; D gene unclear. CDR1 is SGHVS, CDR2 FNYEAQ, per germline. The CDR3 sequence is 14 residues long. The V and J ends lost 1 base and 2 bases respectively, with 8 bases between them. The CDR3 DNA follows: TGTGCCAGCAGCTTAGGACCCAACAACTATGGCTACACCTTC. This sequence encodes CASSLGPNNYGYTF.

This clonotype turned up a few times. The J gene is TRBJ2-5, the V gene TRBV15; D remains unclear. This CDR3 has 14 residues. Trimming shortened V by 3 bases and J by 4 bases, and 12 bases separated the two germline ends. Germline V gene lookup returns CDR1 LNHNV and CDR2 YYDKDF (reference sequence). CDR3 loop: CATSSWASGETQYF. The DNA of the CDR3 is TGTGCCACCAGCAGTTGGGCTAGTGGAGAGACCCAGTACTTC.

In this sample, this clonotype turned up many times. The chain links TRBV4-1 to TRBJ2-2; tentative D call: TRBD1 (5 bases). CDR1 is MGHRA, CDR2 YSYEKL, per germline. The CDR3 is made up of 15 amino acids. V shed 1 base and J shed 5 bases, with 11 bases lying between them. The CDR3 nucleotides read TGCGCCAGCAGCCAAGTGGGGAAGGGGACCGGGGAGCTGTTTTTT. Its protein is CASSQVGKGTGELFF.

This clonotype was observed a few times. In DNA, the CDR3 is TGTGCCAGCTCCCCTGAAGGTGGCTGGGATGAGCAGTTCTTC. Encoded protein: CASSPEGGWDEQFF. The chain recombines TRBV18 with TRBJ2-1; no firm D call. V was cut by 6 bases and J by 8 bases, with 17 bases left in between. Germline CDR1 reads KGHSH; CDR2 reads LQKENI. CDR3 length: 14 residues.

The chain is built from TRBV7-9 and TRBJ2-1; 10 nucleotides match TRBD1. In germline, CDR1 is SEHNR, CDR2 FQNEAQ (reference sequence). There are 14 residues in the CDR3. V was pared by 5 bases and J by 10 bases, with 8 bases of the junction left unmatched. In DNA, the CDR3 is TGTGCCAGCAGCGTCGACAGGGGGCTGGTGGAGCAGTTCTTC. Its translation is CASSVDRGLVEQFF.

As to this clonotype: This clone may be a read error of a much larger clone one base away. The CDR3 end shows no conserved phenylalanine or tryptophan, and so a read error is likely. The V call is TRBV4-3, the J call TRBJ1-2, with a weak D call TRBD1 (6 bases). The length of the CDR3 is 18 residues. Germline V gives CDR1 LGHNA, CDR2 YSLEER. The V gene lost 4 bases and the J gene lost 3 bases, with 24 bases spanning the gap. In nucleotides, the CDR3 is TGCGCCAGCAGCCCCTCCGGACAGCAGCCCGACTCTTACTATGGCTACACCTCC. This encodes CASSPSGQQPDSYYGYTS.

In its sample, this clonotype was seen many times. One end of the junction does not line up with germline, which may come from a read error. The chain has TRBV5-7 and TRBJ2-5; 7 nucleotides line up with TRBD1. TRBV5-7 is sorted into the ORF group, with uncertain function. The CDR3 is made up of 15 amino acids. This chain's CDR3 is CASSFGTATREAQYF. The CDR3, as DNA: TGTGCCAGCAGCTTCGGGACAGCCACAAGAGAGGCCCAGTACTTC.